This T cell receptor beta chain was retrieved from a study of cytomegalovirus exposure and HLA in healthy donors. Broader study findings: The classifier reportedly diagnosed cytomegalovirus status with high specificity and sensitivity. It was confirmed in vitro that three of the CMV-associated chains were specific for CMV antigens. Most TCRs appeared rarely, but some public TCRs recurred in many donors.

In regard to this clone: The antigen is unknown.

The germline CDR1 and CDR2 sequences are SGHRS and YFSETQ. The germline V and J ends were trimmed by 3 bases and 2 bases, with 15 bases remaining between them. This CDR3 is 16 amino acids long. Sequencing was performed with immunoSEQ multiplex PCR; in TCRdb, only in-frame clones are kept and a portion is missing. This sample carries tens of thousands of clones, approximately 94% of them seen once, and the ten largest clones take 1.2% to 1.5%. The donors belonged to the roughly 110-subject validation cohort, separate from the roughly 700-subject first cohort. Sequencing input: PBMCs. The receptor was isolated from a man younger than 35 in good health and CMV-seropositive. The chain has TRBV5-1 and TRBJ2-1; perhaps TRBD2 as D (6 bases). Written as DNA, the CDR3 is TGCGCCAGCAGCTATATGGCGGGACGGACCTACAATGAGCAGTTCTTC. Translated, it gives CASSYMAGRTYNEQFF. Complete variable domain (other parts from reference TRBV5-1 and TRBJ2-1): KAGVTQTPRYLIKTRGQQVTLSCSPISGHRSVSWYQQTPGQGLQFLFEYFSETQRNKGNFPGRFSGRQFSNSRSEMNVSTLELGDSALYLCASSYMAGRTYNEQFFGPGTRLTVL.